This is a list of T cell receptor beta chains from one sample in a study of OX40 agonist ivuxolimab in advanced cancers. This table comes from immunoSEQ multiplex PCR, and its TCRdb copy is limited to in-frame clones, with some not included. This table holds around 66,000 clones, around 85% found once. The sequencing here drew on CD4+ or CD8+ T cells sorted from blood, taken in a trial of the OX40 agonist ivuxolimab. The receptors were gathered from an adult with an advanced solid tumor such as melanoma, head and neck, liver or kidney cancer. Both conserved end residues are part of each CDR3. The D gene is left open where the match is weak. Some rows mark clone size as missing; the rest say once, few, many or name a class of expanded clone.

J gene | clone size | V gene | D gene | CDR3 protein | CDR3 DNA
TRBJ1-1 | few | TRBV2 | . | CASSEEPEKGTEAFF | TGTGCCAGCAGTGAAGAACCGGAGAAGGGGACTGAAGCTTTCTTT
TRBJ2-1 | . | TRBV2 | . | CASSLQGSGVEQFF | TGTGCCAGCAGTCTCCAGGGGTCAGGTGTTGAGCAGTTCTTC
TRBJ2-1 | . | TRBV5-4 | . | CASSLLGLGVYNEQFF | TGTGCCAGCAGCTTGTTGGGGCTCGGGGTCTACAATGAGCAGTTCTTC
TRBJ1-1 | . | TRBV27 | . | CASSFAGGQQAFF | TGTGCCAGCAGTTTCGCGGGAGGACAGCAGGCTTTCTTT
TRBJ1-1 | . | TRBV4-1 | . | CASSGYQRATEAFF | TGCGCCAGCAGCGGGTATCAGAGAGCTACCGAAGCTTTCTTT
TRBJ2-3 | . | TRBV28 | TRBD1 | CASGIRTGGITDTQYF | TGTGCCAGCGGCATTAGGACAGGGGGAATCACAGATACGCAGTATTTT
TRBJ1-1 | . | TRBV7-2 | TRBD1 | CASSATGVGNTEAFF | TGTGCCAGCAGCGCAACAGGGGTTGGGAACACTGAAGCTTTCTTT
TRBJ1-2 | . | TRBV7-3 | . | CASSPRGDGYGYTF | TGTGCCAGCAGCCCAAGGGGGGACGGATATGGCTACACCTTC
TRBJ1-2 | . | TRBV6-1 | TRBD1 | CASSPRDRGYYGYTF | TGTGCCAGCAGTCCACGGGACAGGGGTTATTATGGCTACACCTTC
TRBJ2-5 | . | TRBV7-9 | TRBD1 | CASSPMPGTVQETQYF | TGTGCCAGCAGCCCGATGCCCGGGACAGTTCAAGAGACCCAGTACTTC